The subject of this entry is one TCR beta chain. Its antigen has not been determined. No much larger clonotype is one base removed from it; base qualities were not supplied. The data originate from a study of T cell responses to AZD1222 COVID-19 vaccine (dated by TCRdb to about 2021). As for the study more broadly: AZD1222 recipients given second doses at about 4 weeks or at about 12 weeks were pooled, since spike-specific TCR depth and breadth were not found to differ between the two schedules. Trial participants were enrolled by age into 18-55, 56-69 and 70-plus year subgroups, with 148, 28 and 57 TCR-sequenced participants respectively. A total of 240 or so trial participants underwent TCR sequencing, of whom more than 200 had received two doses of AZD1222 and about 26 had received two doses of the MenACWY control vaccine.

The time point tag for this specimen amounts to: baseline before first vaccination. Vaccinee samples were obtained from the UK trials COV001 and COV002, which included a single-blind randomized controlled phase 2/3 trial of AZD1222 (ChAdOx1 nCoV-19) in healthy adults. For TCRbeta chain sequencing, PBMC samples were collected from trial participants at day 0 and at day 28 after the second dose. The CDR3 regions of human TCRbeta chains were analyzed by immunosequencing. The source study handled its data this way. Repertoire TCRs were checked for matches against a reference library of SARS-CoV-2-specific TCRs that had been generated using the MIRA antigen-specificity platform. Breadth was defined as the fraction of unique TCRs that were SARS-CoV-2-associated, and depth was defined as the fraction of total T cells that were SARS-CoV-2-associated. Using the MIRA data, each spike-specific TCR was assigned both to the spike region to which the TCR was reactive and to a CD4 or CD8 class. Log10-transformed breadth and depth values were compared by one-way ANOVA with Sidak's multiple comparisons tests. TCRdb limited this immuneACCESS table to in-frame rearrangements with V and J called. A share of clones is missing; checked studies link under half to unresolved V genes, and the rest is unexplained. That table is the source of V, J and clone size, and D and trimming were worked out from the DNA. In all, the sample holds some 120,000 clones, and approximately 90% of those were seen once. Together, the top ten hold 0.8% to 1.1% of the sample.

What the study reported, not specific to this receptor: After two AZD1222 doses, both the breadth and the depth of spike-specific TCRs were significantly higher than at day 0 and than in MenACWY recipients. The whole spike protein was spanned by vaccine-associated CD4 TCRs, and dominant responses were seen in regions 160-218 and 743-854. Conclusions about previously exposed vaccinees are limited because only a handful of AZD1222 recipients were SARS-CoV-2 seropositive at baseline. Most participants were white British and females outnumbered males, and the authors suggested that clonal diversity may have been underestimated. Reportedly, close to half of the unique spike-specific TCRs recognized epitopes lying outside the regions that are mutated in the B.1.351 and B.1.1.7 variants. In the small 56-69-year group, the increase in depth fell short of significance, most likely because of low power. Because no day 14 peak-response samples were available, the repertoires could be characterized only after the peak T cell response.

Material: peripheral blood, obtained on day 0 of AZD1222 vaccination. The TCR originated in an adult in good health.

The sequence in DNA is TGTGCCAGCAGTGAACAAGGGCAGGGGTATGGAAACACCATATATTTT. Its protein is CASSEQGQGYGNTIYF. The chain is made from TRBV6-1 and TRBJ1-3; D gene: possibly TRBD1, on 6 matching bases. Taken from cysteine to phenylalanine, the CDR3 has 16 residues. Of the read, only the CDR3 DNA is kept; its 48 bases are in frame from base 1. Based on the germline V gene, the CDR1 and CDR2 sequences are MNHNS and SASEGT. V lost 2 bases and J lost 3 bases; the stretch between them is 14 bases long.